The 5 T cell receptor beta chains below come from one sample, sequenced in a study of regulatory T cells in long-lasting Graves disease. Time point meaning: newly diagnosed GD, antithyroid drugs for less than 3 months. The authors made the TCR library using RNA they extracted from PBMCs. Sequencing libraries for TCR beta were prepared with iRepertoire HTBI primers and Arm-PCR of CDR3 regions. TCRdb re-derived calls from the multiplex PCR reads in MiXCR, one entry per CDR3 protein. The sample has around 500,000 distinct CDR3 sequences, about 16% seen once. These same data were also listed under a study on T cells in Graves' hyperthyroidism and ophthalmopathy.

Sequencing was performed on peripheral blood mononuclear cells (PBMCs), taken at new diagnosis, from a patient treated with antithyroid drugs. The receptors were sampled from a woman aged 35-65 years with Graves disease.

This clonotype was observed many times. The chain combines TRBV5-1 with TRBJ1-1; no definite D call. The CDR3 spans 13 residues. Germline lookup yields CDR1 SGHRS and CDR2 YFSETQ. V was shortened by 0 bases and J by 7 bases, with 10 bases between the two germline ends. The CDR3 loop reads CASSLGEDIEAFF. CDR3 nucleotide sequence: TGCGCCAGCAGCTTGGGGGAAGATATTGAAGCTTTCTTT.

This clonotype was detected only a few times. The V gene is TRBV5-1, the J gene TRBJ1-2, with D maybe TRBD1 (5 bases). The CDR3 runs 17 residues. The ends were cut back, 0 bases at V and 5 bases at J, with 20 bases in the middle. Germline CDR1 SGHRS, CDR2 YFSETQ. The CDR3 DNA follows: TGCGCCAGCAGCTTGGGCGTTGGGGCCCGCGCCCTTTATGGCTACACCTTC. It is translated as CASSLGVGARALYGYTF.

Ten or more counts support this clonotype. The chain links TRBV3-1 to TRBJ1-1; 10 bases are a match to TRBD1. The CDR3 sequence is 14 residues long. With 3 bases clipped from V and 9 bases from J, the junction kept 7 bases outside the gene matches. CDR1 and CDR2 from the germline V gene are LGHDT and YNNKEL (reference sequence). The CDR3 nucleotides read TGTGCCAGCAGCCAGGAGGACAGGGGGAGTAAAGCTTTCTTT. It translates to CASSQEDRGSKAFF. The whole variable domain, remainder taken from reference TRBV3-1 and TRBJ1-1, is DTAVSQTPKYLVTQMGNDKSIKCEQNLGHDTMYWYKQDSKKFLKIMFSYNNKELIINETVPNRFSPKSPDKAHLNLHINSLELGDSAVYFCASSQEDRGSKAFFGQGTRLTVV.

The CDR3 spells CASSTGGPTNEKLFF. CDR3 coding DNA: TGTGCCAGCAGTACAGGGGGGCCAACTAATGAAAAACTGTTTTTT. This chain uses TRBV28 with TRBJ1-4; TRBD1 aligns across 8 bases. The length of the CDR3 is 15 residues. V shed 5 bases and J 0 bases; nucleotides not matched to a gene: 2. CDR1 is MDHEN, CDR2 SYDVKM, per germline.

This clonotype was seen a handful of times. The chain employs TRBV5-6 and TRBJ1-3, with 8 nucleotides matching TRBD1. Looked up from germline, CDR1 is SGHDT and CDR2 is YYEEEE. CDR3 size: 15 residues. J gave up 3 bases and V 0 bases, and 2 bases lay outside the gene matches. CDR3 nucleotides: TGTGCCAGCAGCTTGGGACAGGGGAATGGAAACACCATATATTTT. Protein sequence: CASSLGQGNGNTIYF.